This T cell receptor (beta chain) was obtained from a study of Tregs in tolerant kidney transplant recipients. Unstimulated Tregs (CD4+CD25+CD127-) and CD4+CD25- non-Tregs were sorted from PBMCs. A word on this clone: The antigen remains undetermined.

TCRdb's copy holds only in-frame clones and misses some; the assay was immunoSEQ multiplex PCR. The sample holds about 120,000 clones; about 90% are singletons and the top ten take roughly 0.61%. This CDR3 has 16 residues. From germline, CDR1 is SGHRS and CDR2 YFSETQ. Germline trimming cut 4 bases from V and 0 bases from J; bases unmatched to any gene: 4. Study observations and caveats: The most relevant donor-specific Treg TCRbeta repertoire apparently came from expansion with activated donor B cells. No direct test of biological reproducibility was done here. Findings come from small patient numbers and require larger validation.

This clonotype was obtained from a human donor in good health. The specimen was CD4+ T cells from blood. The chain combines TRBV5-1 with TRBJ2-7; the match to TRBD2 covers 13 bases. This CDR3 is CASSPGTSGASYEQYF. In nucleotides, the CDR3 is TGCGCCAGCAGCCCAGGGACTAGCGGGGCCTCCTACGAGCAGTACTTC.